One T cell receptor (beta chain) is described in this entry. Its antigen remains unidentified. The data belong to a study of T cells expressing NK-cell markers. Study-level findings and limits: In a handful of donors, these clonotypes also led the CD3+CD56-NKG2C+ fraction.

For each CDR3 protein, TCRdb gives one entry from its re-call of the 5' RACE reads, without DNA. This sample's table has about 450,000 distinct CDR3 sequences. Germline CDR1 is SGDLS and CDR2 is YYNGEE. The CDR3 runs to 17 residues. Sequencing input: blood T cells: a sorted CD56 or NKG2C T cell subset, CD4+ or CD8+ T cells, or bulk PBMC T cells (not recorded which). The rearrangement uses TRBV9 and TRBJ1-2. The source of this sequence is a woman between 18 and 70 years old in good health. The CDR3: CASSPPARGNPVLGYTF.